Shown below are 2 T cell receptor beta chains from a single sample sequenced in a study of cytomegalovirus exposure and HLA in healthy donors. PCR used 60 Vbeta primers and 13 Jbeta primers. Using immunoSEQ multiplex PCR, the repertoire was profiled, and TCRdb retains in-frame clones only, with some absent. The repertoire table contains about 130,000 clones. Material: PBMCs. These TCRs come from a woman in her sixties in good health and CMV-seronegative.

V usage is TRBV10-1 and J usage is TRBJ2-1; tentative D call: TRBD1 (5 bases). V lost 6 bases and J 0 bases, leaving 12 bases between the germline ends. CDR1 and CDR2 (germline): WNHNN, SYGVQD (reference sequence). The CDR3 has 15 residues. This CDR3 reads CASSRRGSSYNEQFF. The CDR3 coding sequence is TGCGCCAGCAGCCGTAGGGGTAGCTCCTACAATGAGCAGTTCTTC.

The chain links TRBV27 to TRBJ2-6; TRBD2 might be the D (5 bases). The V gene's germline CDR1 is MNHEY and CDR2 SMNVEV (reference sequence). V was trimmed by 7 bases and J by 2 bases, leaving 9 bases between them. This CDR3 comprises 14 residues. CDR3: CASTRGAGANVLTF. In DNA, the CDR3 is TGTGCCAGCACCCGGGGAGCTGGGGCCAACGTCCTGACTTTC.